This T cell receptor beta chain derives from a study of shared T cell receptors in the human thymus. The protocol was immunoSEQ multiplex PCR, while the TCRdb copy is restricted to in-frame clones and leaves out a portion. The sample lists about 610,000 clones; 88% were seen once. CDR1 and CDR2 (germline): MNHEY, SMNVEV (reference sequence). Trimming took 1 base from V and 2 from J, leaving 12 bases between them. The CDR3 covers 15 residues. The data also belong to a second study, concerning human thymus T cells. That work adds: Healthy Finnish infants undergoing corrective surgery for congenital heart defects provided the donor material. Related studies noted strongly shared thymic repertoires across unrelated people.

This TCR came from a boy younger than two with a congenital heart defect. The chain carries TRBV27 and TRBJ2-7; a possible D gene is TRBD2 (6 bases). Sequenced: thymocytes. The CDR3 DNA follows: TGTGCCAGCAGTTTATGGGCAGGGAGGCCCTACGAGCAGTACTTC. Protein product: CASSLWAGRPYEQYF.